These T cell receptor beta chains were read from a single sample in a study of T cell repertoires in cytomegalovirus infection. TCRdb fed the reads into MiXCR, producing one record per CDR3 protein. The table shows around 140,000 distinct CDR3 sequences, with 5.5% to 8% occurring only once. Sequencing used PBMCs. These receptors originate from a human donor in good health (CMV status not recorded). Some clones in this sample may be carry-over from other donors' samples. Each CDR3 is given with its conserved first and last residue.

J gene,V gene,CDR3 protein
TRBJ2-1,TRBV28,CASRDRAQVKEQFF
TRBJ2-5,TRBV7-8,CASSLVGPGQETQYF
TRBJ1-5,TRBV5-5,CASSFSSGRSNQPQHF
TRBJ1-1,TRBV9,CASSPPGRIEAFF
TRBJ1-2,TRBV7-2,CASSQGSGGYTF
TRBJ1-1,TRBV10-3,CAISDPWGDRGLEAFF
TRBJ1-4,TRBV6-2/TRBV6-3,CASRPPGNTNEKLFF
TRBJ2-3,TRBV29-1,CSVRLWAGPDTQYF
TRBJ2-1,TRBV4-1,CASSQGQFNEQFF
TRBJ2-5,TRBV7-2,CASSLARTDTETQYF
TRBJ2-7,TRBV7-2,CASSSYPRVGYEQYF
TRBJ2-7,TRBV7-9,CASSLEPPAGPYEQYF
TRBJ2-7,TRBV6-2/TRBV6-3,CASRRQGAYDEQYF
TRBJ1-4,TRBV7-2,CASSLPNEKLFF
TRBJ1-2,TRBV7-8,CASSRPPGQGSYYGYTF
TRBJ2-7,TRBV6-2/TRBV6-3,CASSGQTPYEQYF
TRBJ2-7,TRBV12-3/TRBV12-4,CASSLVLGEQYF
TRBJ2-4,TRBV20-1,CSANPGADGIQYF
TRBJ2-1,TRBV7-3,CASNIAGGSYNEQFF
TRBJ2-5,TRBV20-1,CSARDVPVATQYF
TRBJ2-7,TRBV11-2,CASSKDRVHEQYF
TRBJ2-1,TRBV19,CASSTGQRSYNEQFF
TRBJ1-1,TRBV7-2,CASSLESGSDTEAFF
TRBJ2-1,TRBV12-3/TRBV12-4,CASSALGYNEQFF
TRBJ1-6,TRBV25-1,CASRRRTGVSPLHF
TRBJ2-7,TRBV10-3,CAISDSGGLYEQYF
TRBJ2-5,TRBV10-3,CAISRTEPQETQYF
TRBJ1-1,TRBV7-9,CASSPWGLRPREAFF
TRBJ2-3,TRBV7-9,CASSLKVVGKADTQYF
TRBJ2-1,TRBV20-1,CSTGGSTSYNEQFF
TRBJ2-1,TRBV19,CASESGGPSYNEQFF
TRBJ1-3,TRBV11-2,CASSWGRTGNTIYF
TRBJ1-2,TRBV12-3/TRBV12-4,CASSLGVAEGYGYTF
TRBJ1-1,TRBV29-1,CSARQGELSGEAFF
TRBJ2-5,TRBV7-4,CASSRPGSLRETQYF
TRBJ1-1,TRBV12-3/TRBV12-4,CASSLLRGGTEAFF
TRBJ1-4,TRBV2,CASRAATGISEKLFF
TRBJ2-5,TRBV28,CASSLWGQGRETQYF
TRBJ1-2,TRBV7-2,CASSLLLGTANYGYTF
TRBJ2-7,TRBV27,CASSLSGQGLEQYF
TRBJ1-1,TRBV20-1,CSARFNRDTEAFF
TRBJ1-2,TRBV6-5,CASSYSRAGSGYTF
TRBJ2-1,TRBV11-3,CASSLPGQGSNEQFF
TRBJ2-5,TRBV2,CASSEDRVATQYF